Below, 18 T cell receptor beta chains from the same sample are listed, as sequenced in a study of T cell clonality in common variable immunodeficiency. Findings and caveats of the study: Fewer deletions and N-nucleotide insertions were reportedly seen in common variable immunodeficiency TCR beta sequences.

Their antigen targets remain unknown. Clones were read by immunoSEQ multiplex PCR, and TCRdb kept only the in-frame ones, dropping some. Listed here are about 15,000 clones without any singletons, the top ten holding about 14%. Source material: peripheral blood mononuclear cells. Source of these receptors: a human donor with common variable immunodeficiency.

This clone was picked up a small number of times. The sequenced CDR3 bases are TGTGCCAGCAGTTTAAGCCATCAGCCC. Its protein is CASSLSHQP. The full-length CDR3 reads as CASSLSHQPQHF. This chain joins TRBV7-2 and TRBJ1-5; D gene unclear. The DNA ends 3 residues before the CDR3 does, and the rest of the CDR3 is filled in from the germline J gene. V lost 6 bases and J 5 bases, leaving 8 bases between the germline ends. The germline gives CDR1 SGHTA, CDR2 FQGNSA. The CDR3 loop spans 12 amino acids.

This clone is medium-sized in the sample. The sequenced fragment ends 3 residues before the CDR3 boundary, so the rest is inferred from the germline J gene. V and J are TRBV9 and TRBJ1-2, with a weak D call TRBD1 (6 bases). This CDR3 has 16 amino acids. Germline-derived CDR1 and CDR2 are SGDLS and YYNGEE. Trimming shortened V by 0 bases and J by 2 bases, and 14 bases separated the two germline ends. The CDR3 spells CASSVGPGQPNYGYTF. Incomplete CDR3 DNA: TGTGCCAGCAGCGTAGGCCCAGGACAGCCAAACTATGGC.

This clone was recorded many times. Read sequence stops 3 residues before the CDR3 end, and the germline J gene provides the missing end. The chain has TRBV5-5 and TRBJ1-4; 8 bases line up with TRBD1. Germline lookup yields CDR1 SGHKS and CDR2 YYEKEE (reference sequence). The CDR3 sequence is 14 residues long. Unmatched junction bases numbered 4, after V lost 4 bases and J lost 5 bases. The covered CDR3 bases are TGTGCCAGCAGCCAAGGACAGGGAAATGAAAAA. As protein: CASSQGQGNEK. The full-length CDR3 reads as CASSQGQGNEKLFF.

This clone has a count of ten or more. The CDR3 end falls 3 residues outside the read, so it is completed with the germline J gene. The chain has TRBV7-9 and TRBJ1-1; D is ambiguous. Trimming stripped 5 bases from V and 3 bases from J, with 13 bases between. This CDR3 comprises 14 residues. Germline values: CDR1 SEHNR, CDR2 FQNEAQ (reference sequence). CDR3 sequence reads: CASSPSGRDTEAFF. CDR3 bases read: TGTGCCAGCAGCCCCTCGGGGAGGGACACTGAA.

This clone was seen a handful of times. The CDR3 end lies 3 residues beyond the end of the read and is filled in from the germline J gene. This chain links TRBV6-2 or TRBV6-3 with TRBJ2-5, with TRBD2 matching 10 bases. The germline V gene has CDR1 MNHEY and CDR2 SVGEGT. This CDR3 is 16 amino acids long. V lost 2 bases, J lost 5 bases, and 8 bases stayed unmatched. The CDR3 bases that were read are TGTGCCAGCAGTTACCGAGCGGGAGGGTTCGACGAGACC. Protein sequence: CASSYRAGGFDET. The entire CDR3 reads CASSYRAGGFDETQYF.

There are a few counts of this clone. The read comes to an end 3 residues before the CDR3 does, leaving the germline J gene to fill in the end. V is TRBV2 and J is TRBJ1-5; 10 positions match TRBD1. V was clipped by 5 bases and J by 6 bases; unmatched bases: 4. Per the germline V gene, CDR1 is SNHLY and CDR2 is FYNNEI. The length of the CDR3 is 14 residues. Partial CDR3 DNA: TGTGCCAGCAGTTTCGGACAGGGGGTTCAGCCC. Its protein product is CASSFGQGVQP. The CDR3 as a whole reads CASSFGQGVQPQHF.

In the case of this clone: Sequencing ends 3 residues short of the CDR3 end; the germline J gene provides the rest. V gene TRBV7-3 combines with J gene TRBJ1-2; no clear D gene. CDR1 is SGHTA and CDR2 is FQGTGA in the germline V gene. The CDR3 has 14 residues. Deletions cut 0 bases from V and 6 bases from J, with 11 bases between. CDR3: CASSLTNVGDGYTF. CDR3 bases read: TGTGCCAGCAGCTTAACGAATGTCGGGGATGGC.

To note about this clone: The read ends 3 residues early relative to the CDR3; the germline J gene fills the gap. The chain is built from TRBV7-3 and TRBJ2-5; 10 bases are shared with TRBD2. This CDR3 has 14 residues. The junction had 6 bases not matched to a gene; V was cut back by 6 bases and J by 5 bases. Germline assignment: CDR1 SGHTA and CDR2 FQGTGA. Here the CDR3 reads CASSLAGGLETQYF. Incomplete CDR3 DNA: TGTGCCAGCAGTTTAGCGGGAGGCCTCGAGACC.

This clone was counted only a few times. The sequenced fragment ends 3 residues before the CDR3 boundary, so the rest is inferred from the germline J gene. The V and J genes are TRBV7-9 and TRBJ2-3, with a tentative D call TRBD1 (6 bases). Germline CDR1 is SEHNR and CDR2 is FQNEAQ (reference sequence). V was cut by 5 bases and J by 4 bases, with 16 bases left in between. The CDR3 totals 15 residues. The CDR3 DNA, read in part, is TGTGCCAGCAGCCCCTACCGGACAGAAGCAGATACG. The encoded protein is CASSPYRTEADT. In full, the CDR3 reads CASSPYRTEADTQYF. The full variable domain, with the rest looked up from reference TRBV7-9 and TRBJ2-3, is DTGVSQNPRHKITKRGQNVTFRCDPISEHNRLYWYRQTLGQGPEFLTYFQNEAQLEKSRLLSDRFSAERPKGSFSTLEIQRTEQGDSAMYLCASSPYRTEADTQYFGPGTRLTVL.

As for this clone: The CDR3 end is not reached by the read, which stops 3 residues before it; the germline J gene fills it in. J is TRBJ1-1 and V is TRBV18; TRBD1 matches at 7 bases. Germline CDR1 is KGHSH and CDR2 is LQKENI. V lost 5 bases, J lost 4 bases, and 10 bases stayed unmatched. The CDR3 consists of 15 residues. CDR3 DNA, as far as it was read: TGTGCCAGCTCATATTCCGGCGACAGGGCCACTGAA. Protein sequence: CASSYSGDRATE. The entire CDR3 protein is CASSYSGDRATEAFF.

This clone was seen a handful of times. The read terminates 3 residues ahead of where the CDR3 ends, so the germline J gene completes it. The chain employs TRBV7-8 and TRBJ2-3, with a tentative D call TRBD1 (6 bases). CDR3 length equals 16 residues. The germline gives CDR1 SGHVS, CDR2 FQNEAQ. Trimming removed 5 bases at V and 2 bases at J, with 17 bases between. The sequenced CDR3 bases are TGTGCCAGCAGCCCCCTTCATGAGGGGGTCACAGATACG. This translates into CASSPLHEGVTDT. The full-length CDR3 reads as CASSPLHEGVTDTQYF.

Turning to this clone: The CDR3 is cut off 3 residues early in the read; its end comes from the germline J gene. The chain is built from TRBV6-1 and TRBJ1-5, with D perhaps matching TRBD1 (5 bases). The V gene's germline CDR1 is MNHNS and CDR2 SASEGT. The CDR3 consists of 13 residues. The ends were cut back, 4 bases at V and 6 bases at J, with 10 bases in the middle. The CDR3 reads CASSGTTGQPQHF. CDR3 bases read: TGTGCCAGCAGTGGAACTACAGGTCAGCCC.

Details on this clone: The observed sequence ends 3 residues before the CDR3 terminus, with the missing tail filled in from the germline J gene. The chain recombines TRBV7-9 with TRBJ1-5, with a tentative D call TRBD1 (5 bases). Per germline, CDR1 SEHNR and CDR2 FQNEAQ (reference sequence). This CDR3 is built from 14 residues. V lost 5 bases to trimming and J lost 1 base, with 9 bases between them. The CDR3 protein is CASSTQGSNQPQHF. CDR3 bases read: TGTGCCAGCAGCACCCAGGGAAGCAATCAGCCC.

This clone was counted only a few times. The read terminates 3 residues before the CDR3 end, so the remaining end is supplied by the germline J gene. This chain joins TRBV20-1 and TRBJ2-7; maybe TRBD1 (6 bases). In germline, CDR1 is DFQATT, CDR2 SNEGSKA (reference sequence). Trimming took 2 bases from V and 0 from J, leaving 14 bases between them. The CDR3 is 15 amino acids. The CDR3 sequence: CSARRIRDISYEQYF. CDR3 DNA (partial): TGCAGTGCTAGAAGAATCCGGGACATCTCCTACGAG.

Note on this clone: The read terminates 3 residues ahead of where the CDR3 ends, so the germline J gene completes it. The V and J genes are TRBV7-9 and TRBJ1-1; tentatively, D is TRBD1 (6 bases). The germline gives CDR1 SEHNR, CDR2 FQNEAQ (reference sequence). Trimming removed 8 bases at V and 6 bases at J, with 19 bases between. The CDR3 is 14 residues long. The covered CDR3 bases are TGTGCCAGCGGTAACAGGGCGGCCAAGGCTGAA. As protein: CASGNRAAKAE. The full CDR3 protein reads CASGNRAAKAEAFF.

This clone turned up a few times. The read finishes 3 residues shy of the CDR3 end, and the germline J gene is used to complete it. The J gene is TRBJ2-7, the V gene TRBV2, with TRBD2 as a possible D gene (5 bases). CDR3 length: 13 residues. Trimming removed 6 bases from V and 2 bases from J, with 11 bases in between. Germline V gene data show CDR1 as SNHLY and CDR2 as FYNNEI. The sequenced part of the CDR3 DNA is TGTGCCAGCAGCCTGGACTTCGCCTACGAG. Protein sequence: CASSLDFAYE. The entire CDR3 protein is CASSLDFAYEQYF.

With regard to this clone: The CDR3 is cut off 3 residues early in the read; its end comes from the germline J gene. The rearrangement uses TRBV6-4 and TRBJ1-2; 7 nucleotides agree with TRBD1. Germline trimming cut 6 bases from V and 0 bases from J; bases unmatched to any gene: 7. This CDR3 region has 15 residues. Per germline, CDR1 MRHNA and CDR2 SNTAGT. The CDR3 spells CASRRQGASNYGYTF. The sequenced part of the CDR3 DNA is TGTGCCAGCAGGAGACAGGGAGCTTCTAACTATGGC.

This clone was seen ten or more times. The read terminates 3 residues before the CDR3 end, so the remaining end is supplied by the germline J gene. This rearrangement joins TRBV18 to TRBJ2-1, with 7 bases fitting TRBD2. Trimming took 3 bases from V and 3 from J; bases not matched to a gene: 5. The germline CDR1 and CDR2 sequences are KGHSH and LQKENI. The length of the CDR3 is 15 residues. The covered CDR3 bases are TGTGCCAGCTCACCGCAGGCGGGAGACTACAATGAG. Its protein is CASSPQAGDYNE. The full CDR3 sequence reads CASSPQAGDYNEQFF.